Detailed here is one T cell receptor beta chain. Its antigen is unknown. Assay: immunoSEQ multiplex PCR; the TCRdb copy retains only in-frame clones and omits some. The repertoire includes 300,000 to 400,000 clones, approximately 85% of them detected once, and roughly 0.96% sits in the top ten. The source of the sample is a study of cytomegalovirus exposure and HLA in healthy donors. Across the study: The 120 or so validation repertoires were reported in a later analysis to have been generated on the same platform as the roughly 720 first-cohort repertoires. General study findings and limits: According to a subsequent analysis, TCR clusters identified in the first cohort showed a tendency to co-occur across the approximately 120 validation repertoires. Accounts indicate the classifier identified cytomegalovirus status with strong specificity and sensitivity.

Germline V gene sequence: CDR1 SGHTA, CDR2 FQGNSA. The V and J ends lost 5 bases and 2 bases respectively, with 9 bases between them. This CDR3 spans 13 amino acids. Sequencing was performed on PBMCs. The clonotype originates from a man aged 25-45 years in good health and CMV-seronegative. The rearrangement links TRBV7-2 to TRBJ1-2; D possibly corresponds to TRBD1 (6 bases). The CDR3 nucleotides are TGTGCCAGCAGCGGACAGCTCAACTATGGCTACACCTTC. Protein sequence: CASSGQLNYGYTF.